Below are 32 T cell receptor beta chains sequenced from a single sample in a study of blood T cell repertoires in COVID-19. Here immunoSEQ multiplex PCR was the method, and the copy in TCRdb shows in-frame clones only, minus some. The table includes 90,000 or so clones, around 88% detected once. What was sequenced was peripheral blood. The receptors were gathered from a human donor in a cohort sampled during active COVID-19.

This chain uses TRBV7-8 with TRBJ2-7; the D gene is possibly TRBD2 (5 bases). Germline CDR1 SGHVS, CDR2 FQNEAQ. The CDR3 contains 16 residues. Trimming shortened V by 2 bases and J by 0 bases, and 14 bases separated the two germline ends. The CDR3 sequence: CASSLTGRGSSYEQYF. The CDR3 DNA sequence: TGTGCCAGCAGCTTAACCGGACGGGGAAGCTCCTACGAGCAGTACTTC.

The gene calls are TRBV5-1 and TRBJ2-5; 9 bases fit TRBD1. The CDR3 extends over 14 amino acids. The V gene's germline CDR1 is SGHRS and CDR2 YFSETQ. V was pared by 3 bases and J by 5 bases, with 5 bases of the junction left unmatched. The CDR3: CASSSTGGLETQYF. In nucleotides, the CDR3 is TGCGCCAGCAGCTCCACAGGGGGCCTCGAGACCCAGTACTTC. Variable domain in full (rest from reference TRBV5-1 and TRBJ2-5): KAGVTQTPRYLIKTRGQQVTLSCSPISGHRSVSWYQQTPGQGLQFLFEYFSETQRNKGNFPGRFSGRQFSNSRSEMNVSTLELGDSALYLCASSSTGGLETQYFGPGTRLLVL.

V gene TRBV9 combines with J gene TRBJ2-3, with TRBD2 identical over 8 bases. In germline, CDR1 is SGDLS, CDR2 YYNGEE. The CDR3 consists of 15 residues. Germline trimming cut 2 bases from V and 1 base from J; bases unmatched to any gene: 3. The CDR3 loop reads CASSVGRGGTDTQYF. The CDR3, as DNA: TGTGCCAGCAGCGTGGGGCGGGGGGGCACAGATACGCAGTATTTT.

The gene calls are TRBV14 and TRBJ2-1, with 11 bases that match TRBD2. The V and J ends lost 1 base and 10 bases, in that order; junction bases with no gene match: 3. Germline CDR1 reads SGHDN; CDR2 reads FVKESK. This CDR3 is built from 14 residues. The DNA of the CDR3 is TGTGCCAGCAGCCAAGGACTAGCGGGAAGGGAGCAGTTCTTC. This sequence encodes CASSQGLAGREQFF. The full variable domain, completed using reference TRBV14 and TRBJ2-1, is EAGVTQFPSHSVIEKGQTVTLRCDPISGHDNLYWYRRVMGKEIKFLLHFVKESKQDESGMPNNRFLAERTGGTYSTLKVQPAELEDSGVYFCASSQGLAGREQFFGPGTRLTVL.

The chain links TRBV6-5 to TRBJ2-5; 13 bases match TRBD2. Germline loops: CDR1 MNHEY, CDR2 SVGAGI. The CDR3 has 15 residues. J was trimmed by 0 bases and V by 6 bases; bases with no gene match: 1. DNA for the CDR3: TGTGCCAGCAGCGGACTAGCGGGGGACCAAGAGACCCAGTACTTC. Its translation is CASSGLAGDQETQYF.

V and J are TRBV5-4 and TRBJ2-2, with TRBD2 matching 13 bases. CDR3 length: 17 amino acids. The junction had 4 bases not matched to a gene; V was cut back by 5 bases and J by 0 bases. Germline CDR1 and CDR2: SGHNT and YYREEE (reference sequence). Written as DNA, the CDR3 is TGTGCCAGCAGTGGGACTAGCGGGACCTCGAACACCGGGGAGCTGTTTTTT. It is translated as CASSGTSGTSNTGELFF.

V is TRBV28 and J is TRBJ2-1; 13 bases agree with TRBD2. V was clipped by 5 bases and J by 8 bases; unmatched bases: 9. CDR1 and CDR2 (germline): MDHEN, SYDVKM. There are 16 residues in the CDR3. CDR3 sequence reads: CASSPATSGRWDEQFF. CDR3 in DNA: TGTGCCAGCAGTCCAGCGACTAGCGGGAGGTGGGATGAGCAGTTCTTC.

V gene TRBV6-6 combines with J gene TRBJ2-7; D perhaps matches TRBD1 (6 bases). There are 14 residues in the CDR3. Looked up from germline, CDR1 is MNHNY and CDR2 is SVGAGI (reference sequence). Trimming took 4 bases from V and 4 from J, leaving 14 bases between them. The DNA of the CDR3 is TGTGCCAGCAGTTTAACAGGGATGGGTTACGAGCAGTACTTC. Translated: CASSLTGMGYEQYF.

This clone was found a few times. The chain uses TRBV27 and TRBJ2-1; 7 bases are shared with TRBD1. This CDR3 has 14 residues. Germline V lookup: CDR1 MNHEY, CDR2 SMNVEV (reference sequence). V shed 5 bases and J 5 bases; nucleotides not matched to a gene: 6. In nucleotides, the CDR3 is TGTGCCAGCAGTGTGGACGACAGGGACAATGAGCAGTTCTTC. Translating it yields CASSVDDRDNEQFF.

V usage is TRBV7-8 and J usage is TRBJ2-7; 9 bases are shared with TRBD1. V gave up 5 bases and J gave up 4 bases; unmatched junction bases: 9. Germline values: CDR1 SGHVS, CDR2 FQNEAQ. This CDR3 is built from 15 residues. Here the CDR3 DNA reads TGTGCCAGCAGCCCCGCCGGGACAGGGATATACGAGCAGTACTTC. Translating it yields CASSPAGTGIYEQYF.

The CDR3 protein is CASSVGGGAPGETQYF. In DNA, the CDR3 is TGTGCCAGCAGCGTAGGAGGGGGGGCCCCCGGGGAGACCCAGTACTTC. The V call is TRBV9, the J call TRBJ2-5; perhaps TRBD2 as D (7 bases). The CDR3 sequence is 16 residues long. Germline values: CDR1 SGDLS, CDR2 YYNGEE. V was trimmed by 0 bases and J by 5 bases, leaving 17 bases between them.

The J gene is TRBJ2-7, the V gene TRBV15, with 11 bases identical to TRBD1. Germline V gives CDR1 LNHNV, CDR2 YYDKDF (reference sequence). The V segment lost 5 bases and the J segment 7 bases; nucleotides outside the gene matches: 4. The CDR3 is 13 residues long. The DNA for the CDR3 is TGTGCCACCAGCCTGGACAGGGGGCAAGAGCAGTACTTC. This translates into CATSLDRGQEQYF.

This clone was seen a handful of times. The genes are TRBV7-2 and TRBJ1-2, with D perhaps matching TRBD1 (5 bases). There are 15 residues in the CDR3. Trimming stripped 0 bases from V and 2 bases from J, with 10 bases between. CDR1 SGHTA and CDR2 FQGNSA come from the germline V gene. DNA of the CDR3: TGTGCCAGCAGCTTAGCTCCAGGGTCCAACTATGGCTACACCTTC. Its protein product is CASSLAPGSNYGYTF.

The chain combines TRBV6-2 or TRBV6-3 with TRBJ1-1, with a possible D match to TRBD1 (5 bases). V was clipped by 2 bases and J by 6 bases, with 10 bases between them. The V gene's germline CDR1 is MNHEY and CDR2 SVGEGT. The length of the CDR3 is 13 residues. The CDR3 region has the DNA TGTGCCAGCAGTTACCCCAGGGAATCTGAAGCTTTCTTT. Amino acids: CASSYPRESEAFF.

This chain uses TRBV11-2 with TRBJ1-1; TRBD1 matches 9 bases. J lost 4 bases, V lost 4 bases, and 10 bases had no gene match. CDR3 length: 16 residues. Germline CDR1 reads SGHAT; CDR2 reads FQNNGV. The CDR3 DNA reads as TGTGCCAGCAGCTCGTGGACAGGGGATAGGGTCACTGAAGCTTTCTTT. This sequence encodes CASSSWTGDRVTEAFF.

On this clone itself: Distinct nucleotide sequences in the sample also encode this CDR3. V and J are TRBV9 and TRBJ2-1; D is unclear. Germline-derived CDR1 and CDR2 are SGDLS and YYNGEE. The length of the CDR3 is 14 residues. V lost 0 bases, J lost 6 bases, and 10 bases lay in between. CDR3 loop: CASSVEALFNEQFF. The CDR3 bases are TGTGCCAGCAGCGTAGAAGCCCTTTTCAATGAGCAGTTCTTC.

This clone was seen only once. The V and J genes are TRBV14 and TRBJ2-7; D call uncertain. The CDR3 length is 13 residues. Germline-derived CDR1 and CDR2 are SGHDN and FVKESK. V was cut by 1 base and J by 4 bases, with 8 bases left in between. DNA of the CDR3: TGTGCCAGCAGCCAAGCTACTCCATACGAGCAGTACTTC. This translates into CASSQATPYEQYF.

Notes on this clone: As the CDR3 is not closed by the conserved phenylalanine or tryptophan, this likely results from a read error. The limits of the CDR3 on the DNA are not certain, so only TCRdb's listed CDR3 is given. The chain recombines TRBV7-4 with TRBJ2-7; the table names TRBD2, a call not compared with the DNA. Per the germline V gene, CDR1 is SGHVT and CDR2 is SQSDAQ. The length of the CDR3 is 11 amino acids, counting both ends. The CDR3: CASSSLAGGGC.

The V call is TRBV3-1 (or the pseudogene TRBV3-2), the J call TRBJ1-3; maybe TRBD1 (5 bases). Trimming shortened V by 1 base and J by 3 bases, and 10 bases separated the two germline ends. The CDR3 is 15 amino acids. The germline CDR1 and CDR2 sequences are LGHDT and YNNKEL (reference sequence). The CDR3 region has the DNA TGTGCCAGCAGCCAAGGGTGGAGGGGTGGAAACACCATATATTTT. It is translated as CASSQGWRGGNTIYF.

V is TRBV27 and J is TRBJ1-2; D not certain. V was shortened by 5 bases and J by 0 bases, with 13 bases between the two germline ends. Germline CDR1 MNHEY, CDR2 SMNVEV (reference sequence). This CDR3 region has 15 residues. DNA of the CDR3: TGTGCCAGCAGTCAGGTCGGCAGGCCTAACTATGGCTACACCTTC. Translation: CASSQVGRPNYGYTF.

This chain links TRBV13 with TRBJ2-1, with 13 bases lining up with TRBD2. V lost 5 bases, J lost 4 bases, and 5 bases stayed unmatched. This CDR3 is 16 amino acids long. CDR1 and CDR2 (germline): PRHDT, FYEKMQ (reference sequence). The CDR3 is CASSPGLAGDYNEQFF. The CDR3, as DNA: TGTGCCAGCAGCCCCGGACTAGCGGGAGATTACAATGAGCAGTTCTTC.

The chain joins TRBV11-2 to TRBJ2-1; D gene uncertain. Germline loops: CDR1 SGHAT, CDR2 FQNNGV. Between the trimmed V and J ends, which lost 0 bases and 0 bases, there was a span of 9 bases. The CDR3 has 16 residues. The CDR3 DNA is TGTGCCAGCAGCTTAGATCCCCTAATCTCCTACAATGAGCAGTTCTTC. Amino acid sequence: CASSLDPLISYNEQFF. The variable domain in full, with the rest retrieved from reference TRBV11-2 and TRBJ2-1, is EAGVAQSPRYKIIEKRQSVAFWCNPISGHATLYWYQQILGQGPKLLIQFQNNGVVDDSQLPKDRFSAERLKGVDSTLKIQPAKLEDSAVYLCASSLDPLISYNEQFFGPGTRLTVL.

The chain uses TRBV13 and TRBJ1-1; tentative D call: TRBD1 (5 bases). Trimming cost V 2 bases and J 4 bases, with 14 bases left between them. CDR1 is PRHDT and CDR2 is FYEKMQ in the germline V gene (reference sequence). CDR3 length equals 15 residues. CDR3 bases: TGTGCCAGCAGCTTAAGGCTTCAGGGCCCCACTGAAGCTTTCTTT. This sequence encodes CASSLRLQGPTEAFF.

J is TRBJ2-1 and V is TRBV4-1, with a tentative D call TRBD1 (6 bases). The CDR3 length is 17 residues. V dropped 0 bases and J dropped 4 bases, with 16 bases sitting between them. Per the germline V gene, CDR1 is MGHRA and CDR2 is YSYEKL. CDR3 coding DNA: TGCGCCAGCAGCCAAGAACCGGGACACCGGTTTTACAATGAGCAGTTCTTC. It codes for CASSQEPGHRFYNEQFF.

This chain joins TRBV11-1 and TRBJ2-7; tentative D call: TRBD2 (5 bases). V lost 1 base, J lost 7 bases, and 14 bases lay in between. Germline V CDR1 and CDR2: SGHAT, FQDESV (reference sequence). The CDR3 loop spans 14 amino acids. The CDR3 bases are TGTGCCAGCAGCTTAGGGGGAGCGGCGAGAGAGCAGTACTTC. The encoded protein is CASSLGGAAREQYF. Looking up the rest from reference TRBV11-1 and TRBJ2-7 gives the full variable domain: EAEVAQSPRYKITEKSQAVAFWCDPISGHATLYWYRQILGQGPELLVQFQDESVVDDSQLPKDRFSAERLKGVDSTLKIQPAELGDSAMYLCASSLGGAAREQYFGPGTRLTVT.

The CDR3 protein is CASSALGLAGAYSTDTQYF. CDR3 DNA: TGTGCCAGCAGCGCATTGGGACTAGCGGGGGCCTATAGCACAGATACGCAGTATTTT. The chain couples TRBV7-2 to TRBJ2-3; 14 nucleotides line up with TRBD2. J was trimmed by 0 bases and V by 5 bases; bases with no gene match: 10. Germline V lookup: CDR1 SGHTA, CDR2 FQGNSA. The CDR3 is 19 amino acids.

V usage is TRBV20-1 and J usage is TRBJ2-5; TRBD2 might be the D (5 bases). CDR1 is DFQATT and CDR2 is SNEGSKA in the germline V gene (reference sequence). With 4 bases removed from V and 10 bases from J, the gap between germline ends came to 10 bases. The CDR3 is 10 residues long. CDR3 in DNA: TGCAGTGCTAACTCCCGGGGCCAGTACTTC. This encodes CSANSRGQYF.

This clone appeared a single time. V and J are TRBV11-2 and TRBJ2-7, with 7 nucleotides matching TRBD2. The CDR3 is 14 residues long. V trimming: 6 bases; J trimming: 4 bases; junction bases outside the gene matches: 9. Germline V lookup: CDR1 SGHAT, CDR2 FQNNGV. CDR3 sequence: CASRGGDGGYEQYF. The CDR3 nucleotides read TGTGCCAGCAGGGGGGGGGACGGAGGTTACGAGCAGTACTTC.

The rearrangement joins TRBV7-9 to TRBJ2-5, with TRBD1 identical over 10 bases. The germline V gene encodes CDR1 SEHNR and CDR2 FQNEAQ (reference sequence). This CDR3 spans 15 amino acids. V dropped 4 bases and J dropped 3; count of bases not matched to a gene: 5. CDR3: CASSSQGQGKETQYF. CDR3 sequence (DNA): TGTGCCAGCAGCTCACAGGGACAGGGGAAAGAGACCCAGTACTTC.

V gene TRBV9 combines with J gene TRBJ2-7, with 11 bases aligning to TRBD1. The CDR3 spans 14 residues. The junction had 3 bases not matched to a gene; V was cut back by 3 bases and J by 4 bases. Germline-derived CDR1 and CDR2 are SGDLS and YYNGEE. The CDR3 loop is CASSGGTGGYEQYF. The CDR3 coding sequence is TGTGCCAGCAGCGGAGGGACAGGGGGTTACGAGCAGTACTTC.

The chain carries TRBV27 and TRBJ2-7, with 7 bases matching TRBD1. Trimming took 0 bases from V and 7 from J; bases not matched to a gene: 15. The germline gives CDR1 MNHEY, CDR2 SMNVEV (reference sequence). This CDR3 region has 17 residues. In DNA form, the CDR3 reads TGTGCCAGCAGTTTATCGAGAGGGGGCGTATTACTGAGGGAGCAGTACTTC. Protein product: CASSLSRGGVLLREQYF.

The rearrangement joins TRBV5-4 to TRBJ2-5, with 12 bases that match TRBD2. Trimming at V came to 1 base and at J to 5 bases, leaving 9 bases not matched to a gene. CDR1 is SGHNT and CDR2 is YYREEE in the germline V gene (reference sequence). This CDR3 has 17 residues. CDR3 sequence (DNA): TGTGCCAGCAGCTTGAGACTAGCGGGGGCCTCTACGGAGACCCAGTACTTC. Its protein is CASSLRLAGASTETQYF.